This T cell receptor (beta chain) was found in a study of cytomegalovirus exposure and HLA in healthy donors. The study, taken as a whole, reports: TCR beta sequences reportedly predicted most subjects' HLA-A and HLA-B alleles accurately.

This clone was recorded a few times. What it binds is not known. Trimming removed 0 bases from V and 5 bases from J, with 14 bases in between. The CDR3 has 16 amino acids. Germline V gene sequence: CDR1 SGHRS, CDR2 YFSETQ. The PCR contained 60 Vbeta and 13 Jbeta primers. TCRdb's copy holds only in-frame clones and misses some; the assay was immunoSEQ multiplex PCR. The sample shows approximately 160,000 clones, more than 60% of them seen only once. The rearrangement uses TRBV5-1 and TRBJ2-2; maybe TRBD1 (7 bases). Sequencing was performed on PBMCs. This clonotype was obtained from a woman in her twenties or thirties in good health and CMV-seropositive. CDR3 DNA sequence: TGCGCCAGCAGCTTGGAGGCCAGGGGGAGGACCGGGGAGCTGTTTTTT. Its protein is CASSLEARGRTGELFF. The entire variable domain, with the rest obtained from reference TRBV5-1 and TRBJ2-2, is as follows: KAGVTQTPRYLIKTRGQQVTLSCSPISGHRSVSWYQQTPGQGLQFLFEYFSETQRNKGNFPGRFSGRQFSNSRSEMNVSTLELGDSALYLCASSLEARGRTGELFFGEGSRLTVL.